The clone carrying this T cell receptor beta chain was counted ten times or more. Its antigen is not known. The DNA ends 3 residues before the CDR3 does, and the rest of the CDR3 is filled in from the germline J gene. Only in-frame clones appear in the TCRdb table, and some are missing; sequencing was by immunoSEQ multiplex PCR. The counts give about 34,000 clones, none of them seen only once; around 28% is held by the top ten. The data were obtained in a study of T cell clonality in common variable immunodeficiency. Study findings and constraints: Reportedly, TCR beta sequences from common variable immunodeficiency showed fewer deletions and N-nucleotide insertions.

CDR3 length: 15 residues. Germline V gene data show CDR1 as LNHDA and CDR2 as SQIVND (reference sequence). The V gene lost 1 base and the J gene lost 6 bases, with 13 bases spanning the gap. This receptor was taken from a human donor with common variable immunodeficiency. Sequencing input: peripheral blood mononuclear cells. This rearrangement joins TRBV19 to TRBJ2-1; D is undetermined. CDR3: CASSIGASLVNEQFF. The CDR3 DNA, read in part, is TGTGCCAGTAGTATAGGAGCGTCCCTAGTCAATGAG.